The entry below gives a single TCR beta chain sequence along with its context. Its antigen remains unidentified. This specimen comes from a study of cytomegalovirus exposure and HLA in healthy donors. Study findings and constraints: The classifier reportedly diagnosed cytomegalovirus status with high sensitivity and specificity. 150 to 200 TCR beta chains were listed as cytomegalovirus-associated. According to a later analysis, TCR clusters from the first cohort tended to co-occur in the 120 or so validation repertoires. Whilst most TCR sequences proved rare, a subset of public TCRs occurred across many donors.

Per germline, CDR1 MGHRA and CDR2 YSYEKL. This CDR3 is 15 amino acids long. The V gene end was trimmed by 1 base and the J gene end by 3 bases; junction bases not matched to a gene: 6. Method: immunoSEQ multiplex PCR; TCRdb's copy keeps in-frame clones and lacks some. The sample carries about 240,000 clones, around 88% recorded once. The J gene is TRBJ2-7, the V gene TRBV4-1; 7 bases map to TRBD1. Sequencing was carried out using PBMCs. The source is a woman aged 25 to 39 in good health and CMV-seropositive. The CDR3 nucleotides read TGCGCCAGCAGCCAAGCTTCGGGACAGCTCTACGAGCAGTACTTC. Translated: CASSQASGQLYEQYF.